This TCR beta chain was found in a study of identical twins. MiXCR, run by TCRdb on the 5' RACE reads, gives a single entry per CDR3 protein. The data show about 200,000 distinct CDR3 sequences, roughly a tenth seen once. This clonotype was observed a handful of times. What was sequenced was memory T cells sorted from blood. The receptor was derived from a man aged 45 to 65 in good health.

The CDR3 loop is CASRSDRGGPYNEQFF. CDR3 coding DNA: TGTGCCAGCAGATCCGATAGGGGGGGCCCATACAATGAGCAGTTCTTC. The chain recombines TRBV27 with TRBJ2-1; a possible D gene is TRBD2 (7 bases). Trimming shortened V by 6 bases and J by 4 bases, and 19 bases separated the two germline ends. Germline loops: CDR1 MNHEY, CDR2 SMNVEV (reference sequence). CDR3 length equals 16 residues.